This T cell receptor (beta chain) was identified during a study of OX40 agonist ivuxolimab in advanced cancers. The overall study: Of mixed ages from about 23 to 90 and averaging 60 years, the group was approximately 80% male. Regarding the study as a whole: CD4+ and CD8+ blood T cells expanded clonally by week 6 at 0.1 to 3.0 mg/kg. The mean number of expanded clones was higher in CD8+ T cells than in CD4+.

Clones were read by immunoSEQ multiplex PCR, and TCRdb kept only the in-frame ones, dropping some. The repertoire holds tens of thousands of clones, with around 84% as singletons. J was trimmed by 1 base and V by 6 bases; bases with no gene match: 2. This CDR3 has 14 amino acids. Germline V gene data show CDR1 as ENHRY and CDR2 as SYGVKD. Of note for this clone: Its antigen is not known.

The starting material was CD4+ or CD8+ T cells sorted from blood, obtained in a trial of the OX40 agonist ivuxolimab. This chain links TRBV10-3 with TRBJ1-5; 8 nucleotides line up with TRBD1. The clonotype comes from an adult with an advanced solid tumor such as melanoma, head and neck, liver or kidney cancer. The CDR3 nucleotides are TGTGCCATCAGCGGACAGGGCAGCAATCAGCCCCAGCATTTT. It translates to CAISGQGSNQPQHF.